One and the same sample provided the 18 T cell receptor beta chains below, sequenced in a study of control samples from healthy donors and cancer patients. Profiling relied on immunoSEQ multiplex PCR, and the TCRdb table lists in-frame clones only, not all of them. The data show about 140,000 clones, about 90% seen once. The sequenced sample was blood. These receptors were obtained from a man aged 18 to 30 in good health.

The chain combines TRBV28 with TRBJ1-1, with 8 bases matching TRBD1. V shed 4 bases and J 12 bases; nucleotides not matched to a gene: 13. The CDR3 consists of 14 residues. Germline V gene data show CDR1 as MDHEN and CDR2 as SYDVKM. The CDR3 is CASSWVGGTGTTFF. Written as DNA, the CDR3 is TGTGCCAGCAGTTGGGTCGGAGGGACAGGTACAACTTTCTTT.

A remark on this clone: One end of the junction fails to match germline, which may point to a read error. This sequence joins TRBV6-1 and TRBJ1-5; 7 bases agree with TRBD1. The CDR3 covers 12 residues. The germline gives CDR1 MNHNS, CDR2 SASEGT. The CDR3 loop reads CASGDRDQPQHF. In DNA, the CDR3 is TGTGCCAGCGGTGACAGGGATCAGCCCCAGCATTTT.

The chain recombines TRBV10-3 with TRBJ1-2, with a possible D match to TRBD1 (5 bases). The CDR3 covers 15 residues. Trimming removed 1 base from V and 3 bases from J, with 12 bases in between. Looked up from germline, CDR1 is ENHRY and CDR2 is SYGVKD. The CDR3: CAISELAGWHYGYTF. The CDR3 nucleotides read TGTGCCATCAGTGAGTTGGCAGGGTGGCACTATGGCTACACCTTC.

Notes on this clone: Other DNA sequences of this sample code for an identical CDR3. This rearrangement joins TRBV18 to TRBJ1-6; D gene uncertain. Germline-derived CDR1 and CDR2 are KGHSH and LQKENI. Deletions cut 3 bases from V and 0 bases from J, with 6 bases between. The CDR3 extends over 15 amino acids. The CDR3 DNA follows: TGTGCCAGCTCACCGGGAAGCTCCTATAATTCACCCCTCCACTTT. Its protein product is CASSPGSSYNSPLHF.

This clone was observed a single time. The chain has TRBV10-3 and TRBJ1-1, with TRBD1 matching over 12 bases. The CDR3 has 14 residues. V was clipped by 8 bases and J by 6 bases; unmatched bases: 7. Germline V gene lookup returns CDR1 ENHRY and CDR2 SYGVKD. The CDR3 sequence is CAIGTGGVGSEAFF. The CDR3 DNA follows: TGTGCCATCGGGACAGGGGGCGTAGGGTCTGAAGCTTTCTTT.

The chain has TRBV28 and TRBJ1-2; no definite D call. V lost 2 bases to trimming and J lost 5 bases, with 12 bases between them. The CDR3 consists of 14 residues. Germline CDR1 and CDR2: MDHEN and SYDVKM. CDR3: CASSLSVSLYGYTF. In nucleotides, the CDR3 is TGTGCCAGCAGTTTAAGTGTCAGCTTATATGGCTACACCTTC.

This clone was detected once. The rearrangement links TRBV11-1 to TRBJ2-7, with D tentatively TRBD1 or TRBD2 (5 bases each). The CDR3 extends over 15 amino acids. Germline loops: CDR1 SGHAT, CDR2 FQDESV (reference sequence). With 4 bases removed from V and 2 bases from J, the gap between germline ends came to 15 bases. In DNA form, the CDR3 reads TGTGCCAGCAGCTCCGGGACCGCTATGGCCTACGAGCAGTACTTC. Translated: CASSSGTAMAYEQYF.

This clone has more than one count but fewer than ten. The chain is built from TRBV19 and TRBJ1-1; D possibly corresponds to TRBD1 (6 bases). The germline V and J ends were trimmed by 7 bases and 7 bases, with 19 bases remaining between them. The CDR3 consists of 14 residues. Germline loops: CDR1 LNHDA, CDR2 SQIVND (reference sequence). The CDR3 spells CASTRGEVRVEAFF. CDR3 nucleotides: TGTGCCAGTACCAGGGGAGAGGTGAGGGTTGAAGCTTTCTTT.

The V gene is TRBV20-1, the J gene TRBJ2-5; no firm D call. CDR3 length equals 11 residues. V was pared by 4 bases and J by 4 bases, with 7 bases between. The germline V gene has CDR1 DFQATT and CDR2 SNEGSKA (reference sequence). CDR3 nucleotides: TGCAGTGCTAACGTGAGAGAGACCCAGTACTTC. Amino acid sequence: CSANVRETQYF.

The chain uses TRBV12-3 or TRBV12-4 and TRBJ2-7, with D unresolved. The V end was cut by 5 bases, the J end by 7 bases, with 15 bases between. The CDR3 consists of 13 residues. Written as DNA, the CDR3 is TGTGCCAGCAGTACCGGCCGTCTTCGGGAGCAGTACTTC. Translated: CASSTGRLREQYF.

For the CDR3, the DNA is TGTGCCAGCAGTGCGCCGGGACGGCAAGAGACCCAGTACTTC. Its translation is CASSAPGRQETQYF. V usage is TRBV27 and J usage is TRBJ2-5; D could derive from TRBD1 or TRBD2 (5 bases each). Germline CDR1 and CDR2: MNHEY and SMNVEV (reference sequence). Trimming removed 5 bases at V and 2 bases at J, with 12 bases between. This CDR3 has 14 residues.

The chain carries TRBV6-1 and TRBJ2-2; 9 bases agree with TRBD1. This CDR3 has 15 amino acids. CDR1 and CDR2 (germline): MNHNS, SASEGT. Trimming took 1 base from V and 3 from J; bases not matched to a gene: 0. CDR3 nucleotide sequence: TGTGCCAGCAGTGAAGGGACAGGGGACACCGGGGAGCTGTTTTTT. It is translated as CASSEGTGDTGELFF.

The V and J genes are TRBV2 and TRBJ2-2; the D is unclear. Germline CDR1 is SNHLY and CDR2 is FYNNEI. The CDR3 sequence is 14 residues long. Trimming took off 7 bases at V and 2 bases at J, with 11 bases between the two ends. This chain's CDR3 is CASIRAGNTGELFF. CDR3 nucleotide sequence: TGTGCCAGCATCCGGGCAGGAAACACCGGGGAGCTGTTTTTT.

The rearrangement uses TRBV7-9 and TRBJ1-1; 8 nucleotides match TRBD1. Germline V CDR1 and CDR2: SEHNR, FQNEAQ (reference sequence). The V gene end was trimmed by 1 base and the J gene end by 0 bases; junction bases not matched to a gene: 1. This CDR3 has 15 amino acids. In nucleotides, the CDR3 is TGTGCCAGCAGCTTAGAGGGACAGGTGAACACTGAAGCTTTCTTT. As protein: CASSLEGQVNTEAFF.

The J gene is TRBJ1-2, the V gene TRBV7-9, with TRBD1 identical over 7 bases. J lost 4 bases, V lost 1 base, and 9 bases had no gene match. The V gene's germline CDR1 is SEHNR and CDR2 FQNEAQ (reference sequence). The CDR3 loop spans 16 amino acids. CDR3 in amino acids: CASSLGRDRQLYGYTF. Here the CDR3 DNA reads TGTGCCAGCAGCTTAGGCCGGGACAGACAACTCTATGGCTACACCTTC.

This chain joins TRBV7-9 and TRBJ2-5; possibly TRBD2 for D (6 bases). The ends were cut back, 3 bases at V and 3 bases at J, with 14 bases in the middle. The CDR3 runs 15 residues. Germline CDR1 is SEHNR and CDR2 is FQNEAQ (reference sequence). The CDR3 DNA reads TGTGCCAGCAGCTTGCCTGCGGGGTTGGAAGAGACCCAGTACTTC. It is translated as CASSLPAGLEETQYF.

CDR3 sequence: CASSPSEGRGLLEQYF. The CDR3 bases are TGTGCCAGCTCACCGAGCGAGGGTCGGGGGCTCCTCGAGCAGTACTTC. The chain is built from TRBV18 and TRBJ2-7; perhaps D is TRBD1 or TRBD2 (6 bases each). V was trimmed by 3 bases and J by 6 bases, leaving 21 bases between them. Germline CDR1 reads KGHSH; CDR2 reads LQKENI. This CDR3 has 16 amino acids. The full variable domain, with the rest looked up from reference TRBV18 and TRBJ2-7, is NAGVMQNPRHLVRRRGQEARLRCSPMKGHSHVYWYRQLPEEGLKFMVYLQKENIIDESGMPKERFSAEFPKEGPSILRIQQVVRGDSAAYFCASSPSEGRGLLEQYFGPGTRLTVT.

CDR3 coding DNA: TGTGCCAGCAGCCCTCGCGGGGCTGCCTACGAGCAGTACTTC. This gives the protein CASSPRGAAYEQYF. The chain has TRBV3-1 (or the pseudogene TRBV3-2) and TRBJ2-7, with D maybe TRBD2 (6 bases). The germline CDR1 and CDR2 sequences are LGHDT and YNNKEL (reference sequence). The CDR3 has 14 residues. V was shortened by 4 bases and J by 2 bases, with 12 bases between the two germline ends.